Listed here are 23 T cell receptor beta chains from one sample, sequenced in a study of shared clonotypes between healthy human individuals. The table came from immunoSEQ multiplex PCR; TCRdb's copy has only in-frame clones and leaves some out. The data hold hundreds of thousands of clones, with around 96% observed a single time. Only CD45RO-negative cells positively selected for CCR7 counted as naive CD8 cells, so terminally differentiated effector memory CD45RA+ cells were excluded. The sample was naive CD8+ T cells sorted from blood. The receptors were gathered from a woman in her twenties or thirties in good health.

This chain joins TRBV30 and TRBJ1-4; possible D gene TRBD1, 5 bases. This CDR3 is built from 16 residues. CDR1 is GTSNPN, CDR2 SVGIG, per germline (reference sequence). Trimming removed 2 bases from V and 7 bases from J, with 20 bases in between. CDR3 loop: CAWSSAVQSTGEKLFF. CDR3 sequence (DNA): TGTGCCTGGAGTTCGGCGGTGCAGTCCACAGGTGAAAAACTGTTTTTT.

The chain has TRBV27 and TRBJ2-7, with a tentative D call TRBD1 (7 bases). CDR1 is MNHEY and CDR2 is SMNVEV in the germline V gene (reference sequence). V was clipped by 3 bases and J by 7 bases, with 16 bases between them. The CDR3 has 14 residues. Here the CDR3 reads CASSFRGASREQYF. Here the CDR3 DNA reads TGTGCCAGCAGTTTCAGGGGGGCATCGAGGGAGCAGTACTTC.

The V gene is TRBV4-2, the J gene TRBJ2-2; 7 nucleotides align to TRBD2. J gave up 6 bases and V 0 bases, and 7 bases lay outside the gene matches. Germline values: CDR1 LGHNA, CDR2 YNFKEQ. The CDR3 extends over 16 amino acids. The CDR3 DNA reads as TGTGCCAGCAGCCAAGATCGAGCGGGGCCTCCCGGGGAGCTGTTTTTT. This gives the protein CASSQDRAGPPGELFF.

J is TRBJ2-2 and V is TRBV5-6; possibly TRBD1 for D (5 bases). The ends were cut back, 2 bases at V and 1 base at J, with 9 bases in the middle. The CDR3 has 15 amino acids. Germline values: CDR1 SGHDT, CDR2 YYEEEE. Here the CDR3 reads CASSFFTGNTGELFF. CDR3 DNA sequence: TGTGCCAGCAGCTTTTTTACAGGGAACACCGGGGAGCTGTTTTTT.

This CDR3 reads CASSFIGGSYEQYF. The DNA for the CDR3 is TGCGCCAGCAGCTTTATTGGCGGTTCCTACGAGCAGTACTTC. The chain recombines TRBV5-1 with TRBJ2-7; no firm D call. V dropped 2 bases and J dropped 1 base, with 10 bases sitting between them. This CDR3 is 14 amino acids long. Germline V gene sequence: CDR1 SGHRS, CDR2 YFSETQ.

This chain links TRBV7-2 with TRBJ1-1; D is unresolved. The CDR3 is made up of 13 amino acids. Trimming took 5 bases from V and 0 from J, leaving 7 bases between them. Per the germline V gene, CDR1 is SGHTA and CDR2 is FQGNSA. The CDR3 is CASSVLLNTEAFF. Here the CDR3 DNA reads TGTGCCAGCAGCGTACTACTGAACACTGAAGCTTTCTTT. Together with reference TRBV7-2 and TRBJ1-1, the CDR3 gives the full variable domain: GAGVSQSPSNKVTEKGKDVELRCDPISGHTALYWYRQSLGQGLEFLIYFQGNSAPDKSGLPSDRFSAERTGGSVSTLTIQRTQQEDSAVYLCASSVLLNTEAFFGQGTRLTVV.

The V gene is TRBV2, the J gene TRBJ2-7, with TRBD2 as a possible D gene (6 bases). In germline, CDR1 is SNHLY, CDR2 FYNNEI. The CDR3 runs 12 residues. The V end was cut by 7 bases, the J end by 3 bases, with 10 bases between. CDR3 nucleotides: TGTGCCAGCACGGAGGGAAGCTACGAGCAGTACTTC. Translating gives CASTEGSYEQYF.

The chain combines TRBV7-3 with TRBJ2-5; 7 positions match TRBD1. Trimming cost V 4 bases and J 5 bases; bases outside gene matches: 13. The germline V gene encodes CDR1 SGHTA and CDR2 FQGTGA. The CDR3 covers 16 residues. CDR3 protein: CASSSPVSGGWETQYF. The DNA of the CDR3 is TGTGCCAGCAGCTCCCCCGTGTCAGGGGGATGGGAGACCCAGTACTTC.

This chain links TRBV6-1 with TRBJ2-2, with D possibly being TRBD1 or TRBD2 (5 bases each). The germline CDR1 and CDR2 sequences are MNHNS and SASEGT. The CDR3 extends over 15 amino acids. Trimming pared 3 bases from V and 7 bases from J, leaving 15 bases between. CDR3 residues: CASSDRVRSGGELFF. The CDR3 DNA follows: TGTGCCAGCAGTGACAGGGTTCGCAGCGGCGGGGAGCTGTTTTTT.

The rearrangement joins TRBV18 to TRBJ2-7; 9 bases fit TRBD2. Trimming took 2 bases from V and 4 from J; bases not matched to a gene: 6. Germline-derived CDR1 and CDR2 are KGHSH and LQKENI. The CDR3 runs to 15 residues. The CDR3 reads CASSPGLAGEYEQYF. In nucleotides, the CDR3 is TGTGCCAGCTCACCAGGTTTAGCGGGAGAATACGAGCAGTACTTC.

The rearrangement links TRBV6-5 to TRBJ1-1; a possible D gene is TRBD1 (6 bases). This CDR3 has 16 amino acids. In germline, CDR1 is MNHEY, CDR2 SVGAGI. V was trimmed by 0 bases and J by 0 bases, leaving 11 bases between them. CDR3 sequence: CASSYSRGEMNTEAFF. In DNA form, the CDR3 reads TGTGCCAGCAGTTACTCGAGGGGGGAAATGAACACTGAAGCTTTCTTT.

This chain uses TRBV28 with TRBJ2-1, with 9 bases aligning to TRBD2. This CDR3 spans 13 amino acids. V trimming: 9 bases; J trimming: 9 bases; junction bases outside the gene matches: 9. Germline CDR1 and CDR2: MDHEN and SYDVKM. Here the CDR3 DNA reads TGTGCCAGTAGACTAGCGGAGGGTGGTGAGCAGTTCTTC. Encoded protein: CASRLAEGGEQFF.

The chain has TRBV29-1 and TRBJ2-2; 7 bases line up with TRBD1. CDR1 and CDR2 from the germline V gene are SQVTM and ANQGSEA. CDR3 length: 13 residues. V was clipped by 5 bases and J by 4 bases; unmatched bases: 4. The CDR3 region is CSVSTGTTGELFF. The CDR3 DNA reads as TGCAGCGTTTCGACAGGGACCACCGGGGAGCTGTTTTTT.

The rearrangement links TRBV27 to TRBJ2-1; 13 positions match TRBD2. The CDR3 is 15 residues long. V shed 8 bases, J shed 6 bases, and the junction held 7 bases outside the gene matches. Germline V CDR1 and CDR2: MNHEY, SMNVEV (reference sequence). Here the CDR3 reads CASALLAGGPNEQFF. CDR3 coding DNA: TGTGCCAGCGCCTTACTAGCGGGAGGGCCCAATGAGCAGTTCTTC.

As for this clone: The junction departs from germline at one end; a sequencing error may be responsible. The chain employs TRBV7-9 and TRBJ2-2; D may match TRBD1 or TRBD2 (5 bases each). The germline V gene encodes CDR1 SEHNR and CDR2 FQNEAQ (reference sequence). This CDR3 contains 11 residues. DNA for the CDR3: TGTGCCAGCAGCCTTACTGGGGGGCTGTTTTTT. Amino acids: CASSLTGGLFF. Full variable domain (missing parts from reference TRBV7-9 and TRBJ2-2): DTGVSQNPRHKITKRGQNVTFRCDPISEHNRLYWYRQTLGQGPEFLTYFQNEAQLEKSRLLSDRFSAERPKGSFSTLEIQRTEQGDSAMYLCASSLTGGLFFGEGSRLTVL.

The chain combines TRBV6-4 with TRBJ2-1; D not resolved. V shed 2 bases and J shed 6 bases, with 11 bases lying between them. CDR1 is MRHNA and CDR2 is SNTAGT in the germline V gene. The CDR3 loop spans 14 amino acids. CDR3 in amino acids: CASSDLPGVNEQFF. The CDR3 DNA reads as TGTGCCAGCAGTGACCTACCTGGGGTCAATGAGCAGTTCTTC.

This clone was counted once. The chain links TRBV28 to TRBJ1-2, with D maybe TRBD1 (5 bases). Looked up from germline, CDR1 is MDHEN and CDR2 is SYDVKM. The CDR3 totals 13 residues. Between the trimmed V and J ends, which lost 3 bases and 5 bases, there was a span of 10 bases. In nucleotides, the CDR3 is TGTGCCAGCAGTTTCCCGGGGGGGTATGGCTACACCTTC. Encoded protein: CASSFPGGYGYTF.

The chain carries TRBV9 and TRBJ2-1; TRBD2 aligns across 9 bases. Germline loops: CDR1 SGDLS, CDR2 YYNGEE. V trimming: 0 bases; J trimming: 4 bases; junction bases outside the gene matches: 14. The CDR3 length is 19 residues. CDR3: CASSVEMQDAGGPYNEQFF. As DNA, the CDR3 is TGTGCCAGCAGCGTAGAAATGCAGGATGCGGGAGGGCCTTACAATGAGCAGTTCTTC.

CDR3 loop: CASIVAGESTDTQYF. DNA for the CDR3: TGTGCCAGCATTGTTGCGGGGGAAAGCACAGATACGCAGTATTTT. The chain employs TRBV2 and TRBJ2-3, with 7 bases fitting TRBD2. The CDR3 loop spans 15 amino acids. V dropped 7 bases and J dropped 0; count of bases not matched to a gene: 7. Germline loops: CDR1 SNHLY, CDR2 FYNNEI.

This rearrangement joins TRBV7-2 to TRBJ2-1, with D possibly TRBD1 on 5 matching bases. The CDR3 contains 14 residues. V lost 1 base, J lost 10 bases, and 14 bases lay in between. Germline-derived CDR1 and CDR2 are SGHTA and FQGNSA. The CDR3 DNA sequence: TGTGCCAGCAGCTTAGAGGCAGGGTTACTAGAGCAGTTCTTC. Translating it yields CASSLEAGLLEQFF. The full variable domain, in which reference TRBV7-2 and TRBJ2-1 provide the parts outside the CDR3, is GAGVSQSPSNKVTEKGKDVELRCDPISGHTALYWYRQSLGQGLEFLIYFQGNSAPDKSGLPSDRFSAERTGGSVSTLTIQRTQQEDSAVYLCASSLEAGLLEQFFGPGTRLTVL.

The chain recombines TRBV7-9 with TRBJ2-7; 9 bases line up with TRBD1. The CDR3 runs to 15 residues. After removal of 0 bases from V and 3 bases from J, the junction contained 3 bases not matched to a gene. Germline V gene lookup returns CDR1 SEHNR and CDR2 FQNEAQ (reference sequence). Here the CDR3 DNA reads TGTGCCAGCAGCTTAGCGGGACAGGGAGTCTACGAGCAGTACTTC. Translated, it gives CASSLAGQGVYEQYF.

This chain links TRBV10-3 with TRBJ2-1, with TRBD2 matching over 9 bases. With 6 bases clipped from V and 5 bases from J, the junction kept 8 bases outside the gene matches. Germline V gene lookup returns CDR1 ENHRY and CDR2 SYGVKD. This CDR3 is 15 amino acids long. Here the CDR3 DNA reads TGTGCCATCAGGGAGACTAGCGGTCGGGACAATGAGCAGTTCTTC. This encodes CAIRETSGRDNEQFF.

The chain links TRBV6-5 to TRBJ2-7, with D unresolved. CDR1 MNHEY and CDR2 SVGAGI come from the germline V gene. The V end was cut by 8 bases, the J end by 2 bases, with 7 bases between. The CDR3 covers 11 residues. CDR3 nucleotide sequence: TGTGCCAGCTCTTCTACCTACGAGCAGTACTTC. Translating gives CASSSTYEQYF.